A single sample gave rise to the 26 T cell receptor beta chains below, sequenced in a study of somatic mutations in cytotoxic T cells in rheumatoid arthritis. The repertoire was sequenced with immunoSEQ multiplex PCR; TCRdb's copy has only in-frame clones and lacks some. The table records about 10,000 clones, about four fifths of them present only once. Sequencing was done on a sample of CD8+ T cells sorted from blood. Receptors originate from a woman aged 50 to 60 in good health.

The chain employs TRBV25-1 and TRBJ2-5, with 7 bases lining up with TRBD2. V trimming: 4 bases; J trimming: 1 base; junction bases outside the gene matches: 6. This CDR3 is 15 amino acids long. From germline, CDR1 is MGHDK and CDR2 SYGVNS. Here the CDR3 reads CASSAGLVIQETQYF. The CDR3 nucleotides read TGTGCCAGCAGTGCCGGACTAGTAATCCAAGAGACCCAGTACTTC.

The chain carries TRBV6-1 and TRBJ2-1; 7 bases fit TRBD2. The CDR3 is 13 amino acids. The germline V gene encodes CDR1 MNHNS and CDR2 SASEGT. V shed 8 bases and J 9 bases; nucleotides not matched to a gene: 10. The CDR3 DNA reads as TGTGCCAGCTCCCCAAACGGGGGGTTTGAGCAGTTCTTC. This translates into CASSPNGGFEQFF.

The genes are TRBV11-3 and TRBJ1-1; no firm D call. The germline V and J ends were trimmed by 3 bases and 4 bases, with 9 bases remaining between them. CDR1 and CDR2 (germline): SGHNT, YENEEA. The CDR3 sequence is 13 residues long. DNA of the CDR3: TGTGCCAGCAGCTTGGCCAGTTTCACTGAAGCTTTCTTT. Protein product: CASSLASFTEAFF. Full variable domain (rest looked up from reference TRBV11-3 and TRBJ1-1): EAGVVQSPRYKIIEKKQPVAFWCNPISGHNTLYWYLQNLGQGPELLIRYENEEAVDDSQLPKDRFSAERLKGVDSTLKIQPAELGDSAVYLCASSLASFTEAFFGQGTRLTVV.

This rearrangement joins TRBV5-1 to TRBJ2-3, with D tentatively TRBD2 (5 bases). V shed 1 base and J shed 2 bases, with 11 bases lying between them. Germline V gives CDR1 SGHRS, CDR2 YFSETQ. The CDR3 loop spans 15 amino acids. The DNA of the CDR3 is TGCGCCAGCAGCTTGTTAGCGCCTAACACAGATACGCAGTATTTT. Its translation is CASSLLAPNTDTQYF. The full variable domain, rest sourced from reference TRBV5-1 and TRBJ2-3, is KAGVTQTPRYLIKTRGQQVTLSCSPISGHRSVSWYQQTPGQGLQFLFEYFSETQRNKGNFPGRFSGRQFSNSRSEMNVSTLELGDSALYLCASSLLAPNTDTQYFGPGTRLTVL.

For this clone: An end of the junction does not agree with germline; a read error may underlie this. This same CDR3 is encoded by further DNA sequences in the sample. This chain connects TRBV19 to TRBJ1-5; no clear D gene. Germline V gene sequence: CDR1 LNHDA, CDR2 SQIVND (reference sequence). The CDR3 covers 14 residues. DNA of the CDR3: TGCGCCAGTAGTATACGGGATAGCAATCAGCCCCAGCATTTT. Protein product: CASSIRDSNQPQHF.

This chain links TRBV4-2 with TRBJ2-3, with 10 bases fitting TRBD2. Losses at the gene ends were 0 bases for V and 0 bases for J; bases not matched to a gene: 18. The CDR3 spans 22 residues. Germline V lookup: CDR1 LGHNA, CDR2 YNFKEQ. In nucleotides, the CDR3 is TGTGCCAGCAGCCAAGAACCCACTGGTCTAGCGGGAGTACCTTCCAGCACAGATACGCAGTATTTT. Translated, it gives CASSQEPTGLAGVPSSTDTQYF.

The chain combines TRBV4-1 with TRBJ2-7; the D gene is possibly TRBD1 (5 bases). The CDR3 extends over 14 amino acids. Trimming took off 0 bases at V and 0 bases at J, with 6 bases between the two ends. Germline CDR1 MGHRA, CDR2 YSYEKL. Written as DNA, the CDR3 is TGCGCCAGCAGCCAAGATGACAGCTCCTACGAGCAGTACTTC. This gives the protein CASSQDDSSYEQYF.

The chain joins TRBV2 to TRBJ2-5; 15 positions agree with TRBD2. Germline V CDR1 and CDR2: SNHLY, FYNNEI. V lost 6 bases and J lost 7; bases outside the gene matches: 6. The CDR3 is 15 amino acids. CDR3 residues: CASRAPGLAGGTQYF. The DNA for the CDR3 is TGTGCCAGCAGAGCCCCGGGACTAGCGGGGGGGACCCAGTACTTC.

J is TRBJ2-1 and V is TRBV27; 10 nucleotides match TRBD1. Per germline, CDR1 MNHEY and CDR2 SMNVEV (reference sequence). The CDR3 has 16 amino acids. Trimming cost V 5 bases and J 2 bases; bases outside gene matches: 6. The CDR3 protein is CASSPPDRGTYNEQFF. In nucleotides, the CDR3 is TGTGCCAGCAGTCCACCGGACAGGGGGACCTACAATGAGCAGTTCTTC.

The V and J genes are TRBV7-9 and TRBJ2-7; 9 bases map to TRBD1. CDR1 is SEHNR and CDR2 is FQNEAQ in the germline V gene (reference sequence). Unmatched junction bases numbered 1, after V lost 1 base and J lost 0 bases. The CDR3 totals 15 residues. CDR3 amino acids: CASSLGQGDSYEQYF. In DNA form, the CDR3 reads TGTGCCAGCAGCTTAGGACAGGGGGACTCCTACGAGCAGTACTTC.

CDR3: CASATDRQNFNQPQHF. Written as DNA, the CDR3 is TGTGCCAGTGCGACGGACAGGCAAAACTTCAATCAGCCCCAGCATTTT. The chain uses TRBV11-2 and TRBJ1-5; 7 positions agree with TRBD1. CDR1 is SGHAT, CDR2 FQNNGV, per germline. The CDR3 length is 16 residues. After removal of 9 bases from V and 3 bases from J, the junction contained 14 bases not matched to a gene.

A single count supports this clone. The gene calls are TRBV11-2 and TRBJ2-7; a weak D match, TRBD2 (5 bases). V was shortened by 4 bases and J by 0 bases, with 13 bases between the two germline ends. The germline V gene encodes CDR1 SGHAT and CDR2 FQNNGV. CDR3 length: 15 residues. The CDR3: CASSSPNGLSYEQYF. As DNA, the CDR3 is TGTGCCAGCAGCTCGCCTAACGGACTCTCCTACGAGCAGTACTTC.

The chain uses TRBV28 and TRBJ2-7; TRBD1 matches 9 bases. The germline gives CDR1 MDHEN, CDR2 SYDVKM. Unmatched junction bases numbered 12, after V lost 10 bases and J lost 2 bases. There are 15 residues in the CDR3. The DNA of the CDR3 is TGTGCCACCGTTCCACCGGGACAGGGAGCCTACGAGCAGTACTTC. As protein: CATVPPGQGAYEQYF.

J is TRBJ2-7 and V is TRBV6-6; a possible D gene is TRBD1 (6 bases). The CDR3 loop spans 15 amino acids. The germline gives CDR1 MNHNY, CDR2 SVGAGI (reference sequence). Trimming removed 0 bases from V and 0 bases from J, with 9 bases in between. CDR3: CASSYSGRGSYEQYF. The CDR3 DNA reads TGTGCCAGCAGTTACTCTGGCAGGGGCTCCTACGAGCAGTACTTC.

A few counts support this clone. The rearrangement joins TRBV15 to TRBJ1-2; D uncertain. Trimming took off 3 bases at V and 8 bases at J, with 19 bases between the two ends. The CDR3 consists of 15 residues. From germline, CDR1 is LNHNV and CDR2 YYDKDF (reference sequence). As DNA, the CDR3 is TGTGCCACCAGCAGTGGAGACGCGGATTGGCGGGGCTACACCTTC. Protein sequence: CATSSGDADWRGYTF.

DNA for the CDR3: TGTGCCAGCAGCGACGGGGATAGCGGGCCTAAAGAGACCCAGTACTTC. Its protein is CASSDGDSGPKETQYF. The chain combines TRBV9 with TRBJ2-5, with TRBD2 identical over 7 bases. CDR1 is SGDLS, CDR2 YYNGEE, per germline. The CDR3 has 16 amino acids. With V trimmed by 3 bases and J by 3 bases, 11 bases remained unmatched.

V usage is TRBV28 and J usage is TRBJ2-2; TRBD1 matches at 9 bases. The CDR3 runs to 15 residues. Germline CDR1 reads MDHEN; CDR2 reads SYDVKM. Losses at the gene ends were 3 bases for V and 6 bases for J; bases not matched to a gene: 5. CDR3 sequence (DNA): TGTGCCAGCAGTTTGAGACAGGGGGACGCCGGGGAGCTGTTTTTT. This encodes CASSLRQGDAGELFF. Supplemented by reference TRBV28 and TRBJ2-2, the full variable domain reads DVKVTQSSRYLVKRTGEKVFLECVQDMDHENMFWYRQDPGLGLRLIYFSYDVKMKEKGDIPEGYSVSREKKERFSLILESASTNQTSMYLCASSLRQGDAGELFFGEGSRLTVL.

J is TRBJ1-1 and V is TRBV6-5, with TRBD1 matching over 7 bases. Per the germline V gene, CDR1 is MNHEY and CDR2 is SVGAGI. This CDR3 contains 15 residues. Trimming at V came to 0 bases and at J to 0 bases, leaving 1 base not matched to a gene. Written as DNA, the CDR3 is TGTGCCAGCAGTTACTCAGGGGGCATGAACACTGAAGCTTTCTTT. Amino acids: CASSYSGGMNTEAFF.

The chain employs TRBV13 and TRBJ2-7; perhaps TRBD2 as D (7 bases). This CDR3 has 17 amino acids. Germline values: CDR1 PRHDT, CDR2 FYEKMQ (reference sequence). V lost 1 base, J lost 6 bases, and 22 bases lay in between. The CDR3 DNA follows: TGTGCCAGCAGCTTAGAGGGGGGCAGGGGCGGGAGTTCCGAGCAGTACTTC. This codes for CASSLEGGRGGSSEQYF.

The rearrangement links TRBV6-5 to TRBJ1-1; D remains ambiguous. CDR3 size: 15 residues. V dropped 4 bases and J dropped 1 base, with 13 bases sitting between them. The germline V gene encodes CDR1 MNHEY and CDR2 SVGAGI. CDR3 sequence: CASSSHGDRNTEAFF. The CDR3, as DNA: TGTGCCAGCAGTTCCCACGGTGATCGGAACACTGAAGCTTTCTTT.

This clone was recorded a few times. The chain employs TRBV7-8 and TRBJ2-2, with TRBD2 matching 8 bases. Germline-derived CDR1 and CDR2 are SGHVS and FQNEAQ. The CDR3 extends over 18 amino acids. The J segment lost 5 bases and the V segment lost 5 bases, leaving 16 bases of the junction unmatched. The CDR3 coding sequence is TGTGCCAGCAGCGGTAGGATTGGTAGCGGGGTATTGACCGGGGAGCTGTTTTTT. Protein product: CASSGRIGSGVLTGELFF.

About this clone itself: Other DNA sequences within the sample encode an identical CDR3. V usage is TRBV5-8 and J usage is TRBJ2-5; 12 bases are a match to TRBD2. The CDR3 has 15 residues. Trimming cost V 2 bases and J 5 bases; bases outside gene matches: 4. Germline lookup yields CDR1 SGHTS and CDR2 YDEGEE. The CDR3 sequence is CASSFGLAGGETQYF. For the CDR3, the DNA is TGTGCCAGCAGCTTTGGGCTAGCGGGGGGGGAGACCCAGTACTTC.

The CDR3, as DNA: TGTGCCAGCAGCACCCCGGACGACAGGGATTCCCCCAATTCGGAGACCCAGTACTTC. Residues: CASSTPDDRDSPNSETQYF. V usage is TRBV7-9 and J usage is TRBJ2-5, with 7 bases lining up with TRBD1. After removal of 5 bases from V and 5 bases from J, the junction contained 23 bases not matched to a gene. The CDR3 runs 19 residues. Germline assignment: CDR1 SEHNR and CDR2 FQNEAQ (reference sequence).

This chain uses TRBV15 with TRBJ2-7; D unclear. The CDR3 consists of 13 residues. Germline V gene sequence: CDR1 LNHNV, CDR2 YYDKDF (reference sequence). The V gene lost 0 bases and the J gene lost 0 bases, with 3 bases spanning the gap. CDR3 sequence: CATSRDFSYEQYF. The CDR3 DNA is TGTGCCACCAGCAGAGACTTCTCCTACGAGCAGTACTTC.

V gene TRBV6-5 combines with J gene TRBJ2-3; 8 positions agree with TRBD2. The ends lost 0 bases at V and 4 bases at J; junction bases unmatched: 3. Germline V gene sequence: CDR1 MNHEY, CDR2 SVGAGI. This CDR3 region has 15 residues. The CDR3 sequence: CASSYSNSGADTQYF. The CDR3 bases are TGTGCCAGCAGTTACTCGAATAGCGGGGCAGATACGCAGTATTTT.

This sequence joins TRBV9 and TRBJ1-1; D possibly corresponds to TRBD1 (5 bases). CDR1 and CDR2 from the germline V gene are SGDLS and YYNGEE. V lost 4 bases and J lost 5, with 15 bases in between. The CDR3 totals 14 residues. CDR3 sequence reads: CASSTSGGRTEAFF. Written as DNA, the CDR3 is TGTGCCAGCAGCACGTCGGGGGGGAGAACTGAAGCTTTCTTT.